A few counts support the clone carrying this T cell receptor beta chain. Its target is not known. The sample originates from a study of beta chain features in type 1 diabetes. Whole-study results and caveats: A definitive answer on HLA type influencing TCRB rearrangement was not reached here. TCRB CDR3s were moderately but significantly shorter in Type 1 diabetes patients in all four CD4+ subsets. When VDJ junctions were examined, type 1 diabetes patients showed fewer insertions and more deletions. Within the patient group, naive, central memory and Treg TCRB repertoires appeared more similar to each other than within healthy donors.

After removal of 6 bases from V and 7 bases from J, the junction contained 8 bases not matched to a gene. There are 15 residues in the CDR3. Germline CDR1 and CDR2: MNHNY and SVGAGI (reference sequence). The investigators reverse transcribed all of the isolated RNA, so they sequenced expressed TCRB transcripts. Some clones are missing from TCRdb's copy, which holds only in-frame ones; the method was immunoSEQ multiplex PCR. The table lists about 400,000 clones, roughly 12% of them singletons. The source of this sequence is a woman aged 18 to 35 with type 1 diabetes. The chain is built from TRBV6-6 and TRBJ1-6, with 8 nucleotides matching TRBD1. Sequencing input: naive CD4+ T cells from blood. In DNA, the CDR3 is TGTGCCAGCAGAGATCAGGGGGCGCTCAATTCACCCCTCCACTTT. This translates into CASRDQGALNSPLHF.